Listed here are 11 T cell receptor beta chains from one sample, sequenced in a study of blood T cells in healthy people across ages. Combining a sample-barcoded 5' primer with a J-beta primer mix, a second PCR ran for 7 to 11 cycles. TCRdb redid the calling of the 5' RACE reads with MiXCR, one entry per CDR3 protein. The sample lists about 650,000 distinct CDR3 sequences, about 30% occurring once. The sequencing sample was made of blood. Receptors were obtained from a woman older than 75 in good health.

This clonotype was picked up many times. The genes are TRBV5-1 and TRBJ2-7; 8 nucleotides agree with TRBD1. Germline values: CDR1 SGHRS, CDR2 YFSETQ. V was clipped by 4 bases and J by 7 bases; unmatched bases: 16. The CDR3 is 16 amino acids. DNA for the CDR3: TGCGCCAGCAGCCCTAAGTCCGGGACAGGTATGGGAGAGCAGTACTTC. Translating it yields CASSPKSGTGMGEQYF.

The chain uses TRBV12-3 or TRBV12-4 and TRBJ2-5; D gene ambiguous. This CDR3 is built from 17 residues. Trimming left V 7 bases short and J 4 bases short, with 25 bases between. The CDR3 loop reads CASTFSGQSAVGETQYF. In DNA, the CDR3 is TGTGCCAGCACCTTTTCGGGCCAGTCCGCAGTAGGAGAGACCCAGTACTTC.

The V and J genes are TRBV7-2 and TRBJ1-4, with 7 positions matching TRBD1. The CDR3 runs to 14 residues. Germline V gene data show CDR1 as SGHTA and CDR2 as FQGNSA. The trim removed 4 bases at V and 8 bases at J, leaving 7 bases unmatched. This CDR3 is CASSSRQGWEKLFF. In DNA, the CDR3 is TGTGCCAGCAGCTCACGACAGGGTTGGGAAAAACTGTTTTTT.

This clonotype showed up many times. CDR3 sequence: CSARLAGGGDQETQYF. The CDR3 DNA follows: TGCAGTGCTAGACTAGCGGGGGGCGGAGACCAAGAGACCCAGTACTTC. The rearrangement joins TRBV20-1 to TRBJ2-5; 11 nucleotides match TRBD2. The V and J ends lost 2 bases and 0 bases, in that order; junction bases with no gene match: 5. Germline V gene data show CDR1 as DFQATT and CDR2 as SNEGSKA (reference sequence). CDR3 length: 16 amino acids.

This clonotype was recorded a few times. This chain uses TRBV7-2 with TRBJ1-2; unclear D gene. V shed 1 base and J shed 0 bases, with 9 bases lying between them. Germline CDR1 and CDR2: SGHTA and FQGNSA. The CDR3 extends over 15 amino acids. The CDR3 nucleotides read TGTGCCAGCAGCTTAGTGCGGTACACTAACTATGGCTACACCTTC. Its protein is CASSLVRYTNYGYTF.

This clonotype was detected a few times. V is TRBV14 and J is TRBJ1-2; TRBD1 is a possible D gene (5 bases). Germline V gene lookup returns CDR1 SGHDN and CDR2 FVKESK. The ends were cut back, 4 bases at V and 5 bases at J, with 17 bases in the middle. CDR3 size: 15 residues. Written as DNA, the CDR3 is TGTGCCAGCAGCCCCGCAGGGCCGCCCGGGTATGGCTACACCTTC. It is translated as CASSPAGPPGYGYTF.

This clonotype was seen only a few times. The chain combines TRBV29-1 with TRBJ2-7, with D perhaps TRBD1 or TRBD2 (6 bases each). The V and J ends lost 8 bases and 4 bases respectively, with 12 bases between them. The CDR3 contains 11 residues. Germline values: CDR1 SQVTM, CDR2 ANQGSEA. The chain's CDR3 is CSPRRGYEQYF. The CDR3 coding sequence is TGCAGCCCAAGGAGGGGGTACGAGCAGTACTTC.

A few counts support this clonotype. The rearrangement uses TRBV6-6 and TRBJ1-1; 7 bases are a match to TRBD1. V lost 5 bases, J lost 8 bases, and 5 bases stayed unmatched. This CDR3 region has 12 residues. Germline CDR1 is MNHNY and CDR2 is SVGAGI (reference sequence). The CDR3 coding sequence is TGTGCCAGCAGTCTCGGGACAGAAGAAGCTTTCTTT. Its protein product is CASSLGTEEAFF.

This clonotype was seen repeatedly, ten times or more. The chain links TRBV7-8 to TRBJ1-1; 7 bases are shared with TRBD1. Per germline, CDR1 SGHVS and CDR2 FQNEAQ. V gave up 2 bases and J gave up 5 bases; unmatched junction bases: 8. The CDR3 is made up of 15 amino acids. The DNA for the CDR3 is TGTGCCAGCAGCTTAAAGGAGGGGGCAAGGACTGAAGCTTTCTTT. It translates to CASSLKEGARTEAFF.

The V call is TRBV6-5, the J call TRBJ1-5; the D gene is possibly TRBD1 (6 bases). The CDR3 is 15 residues long. With 4 bases removed from V and 0 bases from J, the gap between germline ends came to 10 bases. Germline V lookup: CDR1 MNHEY, CDR2 SVGAGI. CDR3 bases: TGTGCCAGCAGTTTGTACAGGGATAGCAATCAGCCCCAGCATTTT. Encoded protein: CASSLYRDSNQPQHF.

This clonotype occurred many times. The rearrangement joins TRBV10-2 to TRBJ2-7, with D uncertain. Between the trimmed V and J ends, which lost 3 bases and 4 bases, there was a span of 7 bases. CDR1 and CDR2 from the germline V gene are WSHSY and SAAADI. The CDR3 has 12 amino acids. The CDR3 coding sequence is TGCGCCAGCAGTGAAGTGGGTTACGAGCAGTACTTC. Translation: CASSEVGYEQYF.